The source of this T cell receptor beta chain is a study of T cell changes during pregnancy in multiple sclerosis. Generated by immunoSEQ multiplex PCR, the TCRdb table keeps only in-frame clones and is missing some. This table has approximately 21,000 clones, about 82% appearing once. The clonotype was recovered from a female donor in good health, enrolled as a control in a pregnancy study. Specimen: CD8+ T cells from peripheral blood mononuclear cells, collected in the first trimester of pregnancy.

Here the CDR3 reads CASSYQALLSYNEQFF. DNA of the CDR3: TGTGCCAGCAGCTATCAAGCCTTACTCTCCTACAATGAGCAGTTCTTC. This chain connects TRBV5-8 to TRBJ2-1; D uncertain. CDR3 length equals 16 residues. The V end lost 3 bases, the J end lost 0 bases, and 13 bases lay between the germline ends. From germline, CDR1 is SGHTS and CDR2 YDEGEE.